Sequencing of this T cell receptor (beta chain) was carried out in a study of cytomegalovirus exposure and HLA in healthy donors. The CDR3 is 13 amino acids. Looked up from germline, CDR1 is SGHVS and CDR2 is FQNEAQ. V was cut by 1 base and J by 5 bases, with 7 bases left in between. The PCR used 60 Vbeta and 13 Jbeta primers. Profiled with immunoSEQ multiplex PCR; TCRdb holds only in-frame clones, not every one. The sample has about 130,000 clones, roughly 70% seen once; the top ten hold 2.5% to 4%. Sequencing used PBMCs. This receptor was identified in a man aged 35 to 55 in good health and CMV-seronegative. The rearrangement uses TRBV7-8 and TRBJ2-3, with D perhaps TRBD2 (6 bases). The CDR3 DNA follows: TGTGCCAGCAGCTTAGGGGGGGAAGATACGCAGTATTTT. Translation: CASSLGGEDTQYF.